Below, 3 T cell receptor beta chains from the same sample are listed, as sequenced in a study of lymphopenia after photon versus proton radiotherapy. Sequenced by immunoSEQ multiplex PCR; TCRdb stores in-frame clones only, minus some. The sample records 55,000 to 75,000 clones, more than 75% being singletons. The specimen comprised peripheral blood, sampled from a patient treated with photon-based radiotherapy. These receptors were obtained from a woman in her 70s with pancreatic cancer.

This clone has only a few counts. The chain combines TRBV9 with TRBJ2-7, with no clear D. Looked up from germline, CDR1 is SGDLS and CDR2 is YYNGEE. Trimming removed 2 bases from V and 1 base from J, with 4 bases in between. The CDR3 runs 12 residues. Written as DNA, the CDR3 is TGTGCCAGCAGCGTCCTTTCCTACGAGCAGTACTTC. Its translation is CASSVLSYEQYF. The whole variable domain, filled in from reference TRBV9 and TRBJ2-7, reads DSGVTQTPKHLITATGQRVTLRCSPRSGDLSVYWYQQSLDQGLQFLIQYYNGEERAKGNILERFSAQQFPDLHSELNLSSLELGDSALYFCASSVLSYEQYFGPGTRLTVT.

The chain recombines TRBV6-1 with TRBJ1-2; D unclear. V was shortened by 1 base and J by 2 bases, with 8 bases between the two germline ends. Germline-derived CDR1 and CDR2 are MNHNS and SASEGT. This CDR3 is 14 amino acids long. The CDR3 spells CASSEVAPNYGYTF. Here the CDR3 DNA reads TGTGCCAGCAGTGAAGTGGCCCCGAACTATGGCTACACCTTC.

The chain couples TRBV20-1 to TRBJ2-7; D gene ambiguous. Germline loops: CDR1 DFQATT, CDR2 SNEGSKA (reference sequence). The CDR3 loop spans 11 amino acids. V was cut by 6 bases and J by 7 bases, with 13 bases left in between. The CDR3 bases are TGCAGTGCCGTACCTATCGAGGAGCAGTACTTC. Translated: CSAVPIEEQYF.